The 4 T cell receptor beta chains presented below share a single source sample, sequenced in a study of T cells in Graves' hyperthyroidism and ophthalmopathy. Amplified TCR beta CDR3 regions derived from RNA transcripts. First-round RT-PCR of the TCR CDR3 relied on the HTBI primer set. TCRdb re-analysed the multiplex PCR reads in MiXCR, keeping a single row per CDR3 protein. Of hundreds of thousands of distinct CDR3 sequences listed, 15% to 19% were seen once; the top ten hold over 7.5%. The sample taken for sequencing was blood. The receptors shown here come from a woman in her late teens or twenties with Graves' hyperthyroidism.

The CDR3 DNA sequence: TGTGCCAGTAGAGGGGCAGCCCTACTCGAGCAGTACTTC. It translates to CASRGAALLEQYF. This sequence joins TRBV19 and TRBJ2-7; TRBD1 is a possible D gene (5 bases). V lost 6 bases, J lost 6 bases, and 15 bases lay in between. Germline CDR1 reads LNHDA; CDR2 reads SQIVND (reference sequence). The CDR3 loop spans 13 amino acids.

Only a few counts were recorded for this clonotype. The V and J genes are TRBV27 and TRBJ1-3; D gene unclear. Germline lookup yields CDR1 MNHEY and CDR2 SMNVEV (reference sequence). V was clipped by 4 bases and J by 0 bases, with 10 bases between them. The length of the CDR3 is 15 residues. DNA for the CDR3: TGTGCCAGCAGTTCCTCCGGCCTCTCTGGAAACACCATATATTTT. Protein sequence: CASSSSGLSGNTIYF.

In its sample, this clonotype was seen many times. J is TRBJ1-1 and V is TRBV18; TRBD1 might be the D (5 bases). Per germline, CDR1 KGHSH and CDR2 LQKENI. Deletions cut 2 bases from V and 0 bases from J, with 10 bases between. The CDR3 runs to 15 residues. CDR3 sequence reads: CASSPSSGVNTEAFF. The CDR3 DNA reads TGTGCCAGCTCACCAAGCTCGGGGGTGAACACTGAAGCTTTCTTT.

This chain uses TRBV19 with TRBJ2-1, with a possible D match to TRBD2 (6 bases). Deletions cut 3 bases from V and 6 bases from J, with 18 bases between. Per the germline V gene, CDR1 is LNHDA and CDR2 is SQIVND (reference sequence). The CDR3 is 16 amino acids. The CDR3 sequence is CASSITWAGSGNEQFF. The CDR3 DNA is TGTGCCAGTAGTATCACGTGGGCTGGTAGCGGCAATGAGCAGTTCTTC. The full variable domain, in which reference TRBV19 and TRBJ2-1 provide the parts outside the CDR3, is DGGITQSPKYLFRKEGQNVTLSCEQNLNHDAMYWYRQDPGQGLRLIYYSQIVNDFQKGDIAEGYSVSREKKESFPLTVTSAQKNPTAFYLCASSITWAGSGNEQFFGPGTRLTVL.